Following are 25 T cell receptor beta chains from one sample sequenced in a study of blood T cell repertoires in COVID-19. Only in-frame clones appear in the TCRdb table, and some are missing; sequencing was by immunoSEQ multiplex PCR. Of about 670,000 clones in the sample, 80% to 90% were seen once. The specimen sequenced was peripheral blood. The receptors come from a woman in her late teens or twenties with acute or convalescent COVID-19.

V and J are TRBV7-6 and TRBJ2-3; 7 bases map to TRBD2. Germline V gene lookup returns CDR1 SGHVS and CDR2 FNYEAQ. This CDR3 contains 15 residues. Trimming cost V 5 bases and J 3 bases; bases outside gene matches: 8. In DNA form, the CDR3 reads TGTGCCAGCAGCCATCCCCAAGCGGGAACAGATACGCAGTATTTT. This encodes CASSHPQAGTDTQYF. The complete variable domain, with remaining parts taken from reference TRBV7-6 and TRBJ2-3, reads GAGVSQSPRYKVTKRGQDVALRCDPISGHVSLYWYRQALGQGPEFLTYFNYEAQQDKSGLPNDRFSAERPEGSISTLTIQRTEQRDSAMYRCASSHPQAGTDTQYFGPGTRLTVL.

V gene TRBV24-1 combines with J gene TRBJ2-3; D remains unclear. Trimming left V 5 bases short and J 4 bases short, with 12 bases between. This CDR3 comprises 14 residues. Germline V gives CDR1 KGHDR, CDR2 SFDVKD. CDR3 DNA: TGTGCCACCAGTGGGCCGTCGACTCCAGATACGCAGTATTTT. This gives the protein CATSGPSTPDTQYF.

V usage is TRBV15 and J usage is TRBJ1-5, with TRBD1 identical over 7 bases. CDR1 is LNHNV, CDR2 YYDKDF, per germline (reference sequence). The V segment lost 2 bases and the J segment 3 bases; nucleotides outside the gene matches: 1. The CDR3 is 14 residues long. In nucleotides, the CDR3 is TGTGCCACCAGCAGAACAGGGGCCAATCAGCCCCAGCATTTT. Its protein product is CATSRTGANQPQHF.

Of note for this clone: This specimen includes other DNA sequences encoding the same CDR3. The chain joins TRBV4-1 to TRBJ1-3; 7 bases fit TRBD1. This CDR3 is 15 amino acids long. Germline V gene sequence: CDR1 MGHRA, CDR2 YSYEKL. The trim removed 1 base at V and 3 bases at J, leaving 3 bases unmatched. The CDR3: CASSQGQGGGNTIYF. The CDR3 bases are TGCGCCAGCAGCCAAGGACAGGGCGGTGGAAACACCATATATTTT.

The chain combines TRBV27 with TRBJ2-7; a possible D gene is TRBD1 (5 bases). There are 15 residues in the CDR3. Trimming left V 5 bases short and J 3 bases short, with 17 bases between. Per germline, CDR1 MNHEY and CDR2 SMNVEV (reference sequence). CDR3 bases: TGTGCCAGCAGTCCCATCCTCTTGCAGGGCTACGAGCAGTACTTC. Translated: CASSPILLQGYEQYF.

J is TRBJ1-5 and V is TRBV6-6, with D perhaps TRBD1 (6 bases). The CDR3 extends over 14 amino acids. Trimming left V 10 bases short and J 4 bases short, with 17 bases between. Germline lookup yields CDR1 MNHNY and CDR2 SVGAGI (reference sequence). The CDR3 is CATLDRKGNQPQHF. CDR3 coding DNA: TGTGCCACCCTAGACAGGAAGGGTAATCAGCCCCAGCATTTT.

The rearrangement uses TRBV5-1 and TRBJ2-1; 9 positions match TRBD1. V lost 2 bases and J lost 7; bases outside the gene matches: 4. Germline CDR1 and CDR2: SGHRS and YFSETQ. There are 14 residues in the CDR3. CDR3 protein: CASSFGQGRNEQFF. Written as DNA, the CDR3 is TGCGCCAGCAGCTTCGGACAGGGGCGGAATGAGCAGTTCTTC.

The chain employs TRBV7-2 and TRBJ2-3; 11 bases agree with TRBD2. Trimming at V came to 2 bases and at J to 10 bases, leaving 11 bases not matched to a gene. The length of the CDR3 is 16 residues. The germline V gene encodes CDR1 SGHTA and CDR2 FQGNSA. The CDR3 DNA sequence: TGTGCCAGCAGCTTAACTAGCGGGGGAGTCAGGTGGGCGCAGTATTTT. This codes for CASSLTSGGVRWAQYF.

The chain recombines TRBV4-1 with TRBJ2-6; D possibly corresponds to TRBD1 (5 bases). V was shortened by 4 bases and J by 0 bases, with 7 bases between the two germline ends. Germline lookup yields CDR1 MGHRA and CDR2 YSYEKL. There are 15 residues in the CDR3. The CDR3 DNA sequence: TGCGCCAGCAGCCGAGACAGCTCTGGGGCCAACGTCCTGACTTTC. This sequence encodes CASSRDSSGANVLTF.

V usage is TRBV15 and J usage is TRBJ2-3; possibly TRBD1 for D (6 bases). CDR3 length: 17 amino acids. The V and J ends lost 3 bases and 2 bases respectively, with 18 bases between them. CDR1 is LNHNV, CDR2 YYDKDF, per germline (reference sequence). CDR3 sequence (DNA): TGTGCCACCAGCAGGGGGGCGAATGGCCCGTTCACAGATACGCAGTATTTT. The encoded protein is CATSRGANGPFTDTQYF. The entire variable domain, with the rest obtained from reference TRBV15 and TRBJ2-3, is as follows: DAMVIQNPRYQVTQFGKPVTLSCSQTLNHNVMYWYQQKSSQAPKLLFHYYDKDFNNEADTPDNFQSRRPNTSFCFLDIRSPGLGDTAMYLCATSRGANGPFTDTQYFGPGTRLTVL.

The CDR3 DNA sequence: TGTGCCAGTAGCCTCCGAACCGGGACCTACGAGCAGTACTTC. This encodes CASSLRTGTYEQYF. The chain links TRBV19 to TRBJ2-7; D is perhaps TRBD2 (5 bases). The CDR3 length is 14 residues. Germline loops: CDR1 LNHDA, CDR2 SQIVND (reference sequence). V was cut by 6 bases and J by 2 bases, with 14 bases left in between.

The rearrangement links TRBV6-6 to TRBJ2-3; 9 bases line up with TRBD2. Germline CDR1 reads MNHNY; CDR2 reads SVGAGI (reference sequence). The CDR3 is 14 amino acids. V trimming: 7 bases; J trimming: 0 bases; junction bases outside the gene matches: 2. CDR3 region: CASTLAGSTDTQYF. CDR3 sequence (DNA): TGTGCCAGCACTCTAGCGGGGAGCACAGATACGCAGTATTTT.

CDR3 residues: CASSFQGAGYGYTF. DNA for the CDR3: TGTGCCAGCAGCTTCCAGGGGGCAGGCTATGGCTACACCTTC. The chain combines TRBV7-9 with TRBJ1-2; 8 bases match TRBD1. CDR1 SEHNR and CDR2 FQNEAQ come from the germline V gene (reference sequence). This CDR3 contains 14 residues. V was pared by 3 bases and J by 4 bases, with 4 bases of the junction left unmatched. The whole variable domain, remainder taken from reference TRBV7-9 and TRBJ1-2, is DTGVSQNPRHKITKRGQNVTFRCDPISEHNRLYWYRQTLGQGPEFLTYFQNEAQLEKSRLLSDRFSAERPKGSFSTLEIQRTEQGDSAMYLCASSFQGAGYGYTFGSGTRLTVV.

The J gene is TRBJ1-2, the V gene TRBV5-5; D might be TRBD1 (5 bases). Germline CDR1 reads SGHKS; CDR2 reads YYEKEE (reference sequence). CDR3 length: 15 amino acids. The V and J ends lost 4 bases and 8 bases respectively, with 21 bases between them. CDR3 sequence reads: CASSPSRGSIWGYTF. The CDR3 DNA reads TGTGCCAGCAGCCCCAGTCGGGGGTCTATATGGGGCTACACCTTC.

CDR3 DNA: TGTGCCAGCCTAGTTCGGACAGGCCTTCTCTATGGCTACACCTTC. Its translation is CASLVRTGLLYGYTF. The V call is TRBV6-5, the J call TRBJ1-2; 7 nucleotides line up with TRBD1. The CDR3 sequence is 15 residues long. Germline values: CDR1 MNHEY, CDR2 SVGAGI. Trimming cost V 8 bases and J 4 bases; bases outside gene matches: 13.

In its sample, this clone was seen once. The rearrangement uses TRBV27 and TRBJ2-3; the D gene is possibly TRBD2 (6 bases). Germline-derived CDR1 and CDR2 are MNHEY and SMNVEV (reference sequence). V lost 7 bases to trimming and J lost 6 bases, with 26 bases between them. The CDR3 totals 17 residues. CDR3 DNA sequence: TGTGCCAGCATCCCCCCGAGGAGGAGGTGGGGGAGGGATACGCAGTATTTT. Its translation: CASIPPRRRWGRDTQYF.

The rearrangement joins TRBV12-2 to TRBJ1-4. TRBV12-2 is marked as a pseudogene. This CDR3 is 13 amino acids long. The CDR3 protein is CASRGVKGEKLFF. CDR3 coding DNA: TGTGCAAGCCGGGGGGTGAAGGGTGAAAAACTGTTTTTT.

The rearrangement links TRBV9 to TRBJ2-7; the D gene is possibly TRBD2 (6 bases). Germline lookup yields CDR1 SGDLS and CDR2 YYNGEE. Trimming left V 3 bases short and J 5 bases short, with 18 bases between. The CDR3 contains 15 residues. CDR3 sequence reads: CASSEGRGAGNEQYF. The CDR3 region has the DNA TGTGCCAGCAGCGAGGGCCGGGGCGCGGGGAACGAGCAGTACTTC.

J is TRBJ1-2 and V is TRBV6-5; 7 bases agree with TRBD1. CDR3 length equals 14 residues. V shed 7 bases, J shed 8 bases, and the junction held 13 bases outside the gene matches. CDR1 is MNHEY and CDR2 is SVGAGI in the germline V gene. The CDR3 nucleotides read TGTGCCAGCACCCCGGCGACAGGGTTGAGGGGCTACACCTTC. Protein: CASTPATGLRGYTF.

A few counts support this clone. The chain couples TRBV2 to TRBJ2-1; D may be TRBD2 (6 bases). The CDR3 is 16 residues long. CDR1 and CDR2 from the germline V gene are SNHLY and FYNNEI. Trimming removed 7 bases from V and 0 bases from J, with 16 bases in between. The CDR3 coding sequence is TGTGCCAGCACGGGAAGCGGGCCTAGCTCCTACAATGAGCAGTTCTTC. This translates into CASTGSGPSSYNEQFF.

This clone was detected only a few times. The rearrangement links TRBV27 to TRBJ1-4; D perhaps matches TRBD1 (6 bases). Germline V gene lookup returns CDR1 MNHEY and CDR2 SMNVEV (reference sequence). V was pared by 5 bases and J by 7 bases, with 14 bases between. The CDR3 is 14 amino acids. CDR3 region: CASSPDRVGEKLFF. The CDR3 region has the DNA TGTGCCAGCAGTCCGGACAGAGTCGGTGAAAAACTGTTTTTT.

The genes are TRBV7-2 and TRBJ1-6, with 10 bases matching TRBD1. The CDR3 covers 18 residues. Per germline, CDR1 SGHTA and CDR2 FQGNSA. Germline trimming cut 4 bases from V and 6 bases from J; bases unmatched to any gene: 12. The CDR3 protein is CASSSWGDRGPGNSPLHF. The DNA for the CDR3 is TGTGCCAGCAGCTCCTGGGGTGACAGGGGGCCGGGTAATTCACCCCTCCACTTT. Together with reference TRBV7-2 and TRBJ1-6, the CDR3 gives the full variable domain: GAGVSQSPSNKVTEKGKDVELRCDPISGHTALYWYRQSLGQGLEFLIYFQGNSAPDKSGLPSDRFSAERTGGSVSTLTIQRTQQEDSAVYLCASSSWGDRGPGNSPLHFGNGTRLTVT.

A remark on this clone: Other DNA variants within this sample encode the same CDR3. V gene TRBV4-3 combines with J gene TRBJ1-1; D unclear. V shed 0 bases and J shed 3 bases, with 8 bases lying between them. The CDR3 spans 14 residues. The germline V gene encodes CDR1 LGHNA and CDR2 YSLEER. CDR3 nucleotides: TGCGCCAGCAGCCAAGATCCGAGGGACACTGAAGCTTTCTTT. The encoded protein is CASSQDPRDTEAFF.

This chain connects TRBV9 to TRBJ1-3; no definite D call. Germline CDR1 is SGDLS and CDR2 is YYNGEE. The CDR3 has 13 residues. With 7 bases removed from V and 3 bases from J, the gap between germline ends came to 11 bases. CDR3 region: CASSSQNGNTIYF. CDR3 nucleotide sequence: TGTGCCAGCTCATCTCAGAATGGAAACACCATATATTTT.

The V and J genes are TRBV3-1 (or the pseudogene TRBV3-2) and TRBJ1-2; D remains ambiguous. The length of the CDR3 is 15 residues. V lost 5 bases and J 4 bases, leaving 17 bases between the germline ends. Germline V lookup: CDR1 LGHDT, CDR2 YNNKEL (reference sequence). In DNA form, the CDR3 reads TGTGCCAGCAGCGACCCCTTTAAAGGAGGCTATGGCTACACCTTC. This encodes CASSDPFKGGYGYTF.